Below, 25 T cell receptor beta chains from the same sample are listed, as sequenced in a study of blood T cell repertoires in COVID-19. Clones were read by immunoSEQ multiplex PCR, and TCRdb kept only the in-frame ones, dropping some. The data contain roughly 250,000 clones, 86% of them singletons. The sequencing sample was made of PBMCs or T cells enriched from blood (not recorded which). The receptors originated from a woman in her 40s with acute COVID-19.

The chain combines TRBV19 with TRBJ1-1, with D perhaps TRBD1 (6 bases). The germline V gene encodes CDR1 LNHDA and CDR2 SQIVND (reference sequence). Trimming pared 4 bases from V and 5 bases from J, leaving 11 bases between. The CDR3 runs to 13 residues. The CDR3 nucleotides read TGTGCCAGTAGTAGATACAGGGATACTGAAGCTTTCTTT. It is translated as CASSRYRDTEAFF.

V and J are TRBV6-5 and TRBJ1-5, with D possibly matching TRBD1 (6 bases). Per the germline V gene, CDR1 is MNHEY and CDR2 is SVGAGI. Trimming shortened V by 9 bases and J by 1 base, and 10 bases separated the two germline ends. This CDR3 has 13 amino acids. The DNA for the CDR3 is TGTGCCAGTGGACAGAGGAGCAATCAGCCCCAGCATTTT. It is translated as CASGQRSNQPQHF.

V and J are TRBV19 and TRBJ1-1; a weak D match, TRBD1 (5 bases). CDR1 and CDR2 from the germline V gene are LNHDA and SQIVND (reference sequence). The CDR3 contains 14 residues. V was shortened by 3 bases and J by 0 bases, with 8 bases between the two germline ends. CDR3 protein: CASSISRVNTEAFF. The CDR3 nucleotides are TGTGCCAGTAGTATCTCCAGGGTGAACACTGAAGCTTTCTTT.

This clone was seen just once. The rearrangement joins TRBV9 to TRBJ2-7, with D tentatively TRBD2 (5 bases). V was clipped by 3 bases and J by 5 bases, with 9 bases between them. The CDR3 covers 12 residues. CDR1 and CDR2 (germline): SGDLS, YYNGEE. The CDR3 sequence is CASSGEQHEQYF. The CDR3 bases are TGTGCCAGCAGCGGGGAGCAGCACGAGCAGTACTTC.

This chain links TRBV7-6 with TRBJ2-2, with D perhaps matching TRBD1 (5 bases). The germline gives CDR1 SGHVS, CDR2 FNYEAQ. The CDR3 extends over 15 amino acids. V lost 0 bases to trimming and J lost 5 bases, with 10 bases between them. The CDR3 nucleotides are TGTGCCAGCAGCTTAGCGGCGACAGCGACCGGGGAGCTGTTTTTT. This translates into CASSLAATATGELFF.

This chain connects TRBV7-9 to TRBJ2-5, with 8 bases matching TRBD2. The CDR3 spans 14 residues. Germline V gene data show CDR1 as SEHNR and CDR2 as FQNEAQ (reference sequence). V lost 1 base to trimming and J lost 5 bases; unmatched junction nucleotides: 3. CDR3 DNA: TGTGCCAGCAGCTTAGACGGGAGGGCGGAGACCCAGTACTTC. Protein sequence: CASSLDGRAETQYF.

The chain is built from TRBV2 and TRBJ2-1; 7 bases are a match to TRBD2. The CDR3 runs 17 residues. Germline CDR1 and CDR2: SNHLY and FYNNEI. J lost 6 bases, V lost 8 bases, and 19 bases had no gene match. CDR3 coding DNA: TGTGCCAGCTTGAGGTCCCACCTGGGGGGGAGTAGCAATGAGCAGTTCTTC. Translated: CASLRSHLGGSSNEQFF.

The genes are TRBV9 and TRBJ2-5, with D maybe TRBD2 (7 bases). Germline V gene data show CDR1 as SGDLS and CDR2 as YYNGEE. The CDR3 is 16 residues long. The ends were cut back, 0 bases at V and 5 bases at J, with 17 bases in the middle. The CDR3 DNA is TGTGCCAGCAGCGTAGAGGGAGGGGGGGTATTGGAGACCCAGTACTTC. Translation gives CASSVEGGGVLETQYF. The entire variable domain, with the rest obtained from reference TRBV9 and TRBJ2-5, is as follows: DSGVTQTPKHLITATGQRVTLRCSPRSGDLSVYWYQQSLDQGLQFLIQYYNGEERAKGNILERFSAQQFPDLHSELNLSSLELGDSALYFCASSVEGGGVLETQYFGPGTRLLVL.

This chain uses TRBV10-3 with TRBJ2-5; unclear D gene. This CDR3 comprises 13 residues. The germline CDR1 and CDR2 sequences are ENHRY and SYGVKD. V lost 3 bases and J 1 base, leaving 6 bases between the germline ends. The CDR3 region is CAISDGGQETQYF. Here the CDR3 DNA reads TGTGCCATCAGTGATGGCGGCCAAGAGACCCAGTACTTC.

CDR3: CASSFRTGTGYGYTF. The DNA for the CDR3 is TGTGCCAGCAGCTTTCGTACGGGGACAGGTTACGGCTACACCTTC. V is TRBV5-4 and J is TRBJ1-2; 8 nucleotides align to TRBD1. The CDR3 length is 15 residues. The ends lost 2 bases at V and 8 bases at J; junction bases unmatched: 11. Germline CDR1 reads SGHNT; CDR2 reads YYREEE (reference sequence).

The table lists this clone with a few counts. The CDR3 DNA sequence: TGTGCCATGGGTCCCGGACAGAGTTCCTACGAGCAGTACTTC. Its translation is CAMGPGQSSYEQYF. This chain links TRBV10-3 with TRBJ2-7, with D possibly TRBD1 on 6 matching bases. V lost 9 bases and J lost 1, with 16 bases in between. The CDR3 covers 14 residues. Germline V CDR1 and CDR2: ENHRY, SYGVKD.

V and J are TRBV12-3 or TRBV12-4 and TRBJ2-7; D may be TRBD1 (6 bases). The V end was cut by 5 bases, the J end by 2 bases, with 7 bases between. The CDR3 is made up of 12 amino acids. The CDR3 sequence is CASSRQAYEQYF. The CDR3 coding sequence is TGTGCCAGCAGTCGACAGGCCTACGAGCAGTACTTC.

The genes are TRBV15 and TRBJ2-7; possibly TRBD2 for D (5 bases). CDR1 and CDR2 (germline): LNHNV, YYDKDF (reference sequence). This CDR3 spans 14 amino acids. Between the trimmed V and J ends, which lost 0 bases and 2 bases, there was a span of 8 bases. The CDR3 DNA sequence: TGTGCCACCAGCAGAGATCCCGGGACCTACGAGCAGTACTTC. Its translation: CATSRDPGTYEQYF.

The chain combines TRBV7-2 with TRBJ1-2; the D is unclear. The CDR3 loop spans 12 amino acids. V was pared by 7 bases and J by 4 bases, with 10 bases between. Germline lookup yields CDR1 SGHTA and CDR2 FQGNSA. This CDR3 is CASTQFGYGYTF. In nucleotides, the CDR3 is TGTGCCAGCACCCAATTCGGCTATGGCTACACCTTC.

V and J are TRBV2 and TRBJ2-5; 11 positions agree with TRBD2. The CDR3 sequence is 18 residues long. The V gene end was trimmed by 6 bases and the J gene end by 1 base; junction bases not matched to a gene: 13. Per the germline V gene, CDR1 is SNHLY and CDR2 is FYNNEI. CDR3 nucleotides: TGTGCCAGCAGAAAGCGGCCGGGACTAGCGGACTCCCAAGAGACCCAGTACTTC. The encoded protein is CASRKRPGLADSQETQYF.

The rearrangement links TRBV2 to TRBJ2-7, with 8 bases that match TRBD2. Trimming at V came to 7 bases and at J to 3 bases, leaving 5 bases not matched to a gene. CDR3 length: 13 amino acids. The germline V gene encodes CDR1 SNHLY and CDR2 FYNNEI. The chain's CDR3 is CASNLAGNYEQYF. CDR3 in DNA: TGTGCCAGCAATTTAGCGGGGAACTACGAGCAGTACTTC.

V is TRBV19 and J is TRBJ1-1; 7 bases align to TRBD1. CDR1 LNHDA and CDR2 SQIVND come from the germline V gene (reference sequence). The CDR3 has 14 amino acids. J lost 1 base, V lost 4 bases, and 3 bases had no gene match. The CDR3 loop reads CASSRQGWNTEAFF. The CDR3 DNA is TGTGCCAGTAGTAGACAGGGCTGGAACACTGAAGCTTTCTTT.

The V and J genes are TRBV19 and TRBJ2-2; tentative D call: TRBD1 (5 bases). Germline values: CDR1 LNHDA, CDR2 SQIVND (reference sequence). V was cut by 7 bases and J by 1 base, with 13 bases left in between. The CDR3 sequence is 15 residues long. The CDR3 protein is CASKSQGWNTGELFF. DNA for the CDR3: TGTGCCAGTAAAAGTCAGGGTTGGAACACCGGGGAGCTGTTTTTT.

The CDR3 bases are TGTGCCAGCAGGTTGACAGAGTACAATGAGCAGTTCTTC. It encodes CASRLTEYNEQFF. The genes are TRBV25-1 and TRBJ2-1; a weak D match, TRBD1 (5 bases). The CDR3 is made up of 13 amino acids. Germline CDR1 MGHDK, CDR2 SYGVNS. V lost 6 bases and J 4 bases, leaving 10 bases between the germline ends.

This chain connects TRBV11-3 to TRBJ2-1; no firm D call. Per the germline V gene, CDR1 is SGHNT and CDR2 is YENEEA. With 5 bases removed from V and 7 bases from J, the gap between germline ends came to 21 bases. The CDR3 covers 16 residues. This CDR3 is CASSAIAKGGSNEQFF. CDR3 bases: TGTGCCAGCAGCGCTATAGCTAAAGGTGGCTCTAATGAGCAGTTCTTC.

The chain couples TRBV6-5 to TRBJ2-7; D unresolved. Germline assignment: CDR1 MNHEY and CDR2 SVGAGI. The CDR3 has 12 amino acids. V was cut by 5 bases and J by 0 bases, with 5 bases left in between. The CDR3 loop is CASSKSSYEQYF. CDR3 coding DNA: TGTGCCAGCAGTAAGAGCTCCTACGAGCAGTACTTC.

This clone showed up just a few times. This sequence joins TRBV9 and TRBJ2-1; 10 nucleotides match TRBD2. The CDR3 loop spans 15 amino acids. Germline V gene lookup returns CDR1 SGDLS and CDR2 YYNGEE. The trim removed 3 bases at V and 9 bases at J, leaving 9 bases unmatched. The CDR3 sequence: CASSDPAGGAGEQFF. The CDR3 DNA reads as TGTGCCAGCAGCGACCCAGCGGGAGGGGCGGGTGAGCAGTTCTTC.

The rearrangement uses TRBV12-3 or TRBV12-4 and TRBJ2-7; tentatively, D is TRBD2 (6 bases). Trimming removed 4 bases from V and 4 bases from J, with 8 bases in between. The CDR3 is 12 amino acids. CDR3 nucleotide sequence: TGTGCCAGCAGTTGGAGGGTATACGAGCAGTACTTC. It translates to CASSWRVYEQYF.

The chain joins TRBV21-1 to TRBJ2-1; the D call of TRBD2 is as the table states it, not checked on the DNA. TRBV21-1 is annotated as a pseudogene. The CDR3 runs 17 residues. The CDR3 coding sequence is TGTGCCAGCAGCAAAAATAGGAGCGGGAGAATTTCCGGTGAGCAGTTCTTC. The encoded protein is CASSKNRSGRISGEQFF.

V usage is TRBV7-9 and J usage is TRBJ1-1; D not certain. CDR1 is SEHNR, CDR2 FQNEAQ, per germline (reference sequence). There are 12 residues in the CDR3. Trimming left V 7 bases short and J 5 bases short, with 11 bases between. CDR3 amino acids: CASTTSSTEAFF. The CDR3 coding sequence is TGTGCCAGCACCACAAGTAGTACTGAAGCTTTCTTT.